The rows below give T cell receptor beta chains drawn from one sample of a study of PD-1 blockade in classical Hodgkin lymphoma. The data were produced by immunoSEQ multiplex PCR, yet TCRdb's version contains in-frame clones alone and is incomplete. The table records roughly 61,000 clones, roughly nine tenths of them present only once. This sample comprised peripheral blood mononuclear cells (PBMCs), obtained at baseline. These receptors originate from a human donor with classical Hodgkin lymphoma. Both conserved end residues are part of each CDR3. A D gene is named only where the DNA matches it firmly. Clone size appears in some rows only: once, few, many, or a class for an expanded clone.

CASSLLDMNNEQFF TGTGCTAGCAGCTTACTAGATATGAACAATGAGCAGTTCTTC TRBJ2-1 NA NA TRBV7-7
CASSLSGGEDNEQFF TGTGCCAGCAGCCTTAGCGGGGGGGAAGACAATGAGCAGTTCTTC TRBJ2-1 once TRBD2 TRBV7-3
CASGLGNTEAFF TGTGCCAGCGGCCTCGGGAACACTGAAGCTTTCTTT TRBJ1-1 NA NA TRBV2
CASSQAGRTTTEAFF TGCGCCAGCAGCCAAGCCGGGCGGACGACCACTGAAGCTTTCTTT TRBJ1-1 NA NA TRBV5-1
CASSLSAASTDTQYF TGCGCCAGCAGCTTGTCGGCAGCCAGCACAGATACGCAGTATTTT TRBJ2-3 NA NA TRBV5-1
CASGLPTGGNYEQYF TGTGCTAGTGGTTTACCTACAGGGGGGAACTACGAGCAGTACTTC TRBJ2-7 NA TRBD1 TRBV12-5
CASSYGPSVLF TGTGCCAGCAGTTACGGGCCCTCGGTACTTTTT TRBJ1-3 NA NA TRBV6-6
CASKTGGVTDTQYF TGTGCCAGCAAAACAGGGGGGGTCACAGATACGCAGTATTTT TRBJ2-3 NA NA TRBV27
CSARGTSGGTDTQYF TGCAGCGCTAGAGGGACTAGCGGGGGCACAGATACGCAGTATTTT TRBJ2-3 NA TRBD2 TRBV29-1
CASSAGRYNEQFF TGTGCCAGCAGTGCGGGGAGATACAATGAGCAGTTCTTC TRBJ2-1 NA NA TRBV6-1
CASSQEFYYGYTF TGTGCCAGCAGTCAGGAGTTTTACTATGGCTACACCTTC TRBJ1-2 NA NA TRBV6-5
CASSTPWGRNTEAFF TGTGCCAGCAGTACACCATGGGGGAGGAACACTGAAGCTTTCTTT TRBJ1-1 NA NA TRBV27
CASSVVTGENTEAFF TGTGCCAGCAGTGTTGTAACAGGGGAGAACACTGAAGCTTTCTTT TRBJ1-1 NA TRBD1 TRBV6-1
CASSARPLSSGNTIYF TGTGCCAGCAGCGCCAGGCCGCTAAGCTCTGGAAACACCATATATTTT TRBJ1-3 NA NA TRBV9
CASSLSVAGAYNEQFF TGCGCCAGCAGCCTTTCGGTAGCGGGGGCGTACAATGAGCAGTTCTTC TRBJ2-1 NA TRBD2 TRBV5-1
CASRFTGNQETQYF TGTGCCAGCAGGTTTACAGGAAACCAAGAGACCCAGTACTTC TRBJ2-5 NA NA TRBV6-6
CAIRGTGGDYEQYF TGTGCCATCAGGGGGACAGGGGGTGACTACGAGCAGTACTTC TRBJ2-7 NA TRBD1 TRBV10-3
CASSLDGAGGPWGNTIYF TGCGCCAGCAGCTTGGATGGGGCAGGGGGCCCCTGGGGAAACACCATATATTTT TRBJ1-3 NA TRBD1 TRBV5-1
CASRKQGMRNQPQHF TGTGCCAGCAGAAAACAGGGTATGCGCAATCAGCCCCAGCATTTT TRBJ1-5 NA NA TRBV27
CAWSVRSGSTDTQYF TGTGCCTGGAGTGTACGAAGCGGGAGCACAGATACGCAGTATTTT TRBJ2-3 NA NA TRBV30
CASSSSSGTMNTEAFF TGTGCCAGCAGTTCATCCTCGGGGACAATGAACACTGAAGCTTTCTTT TRBJ1-1 NA NA TRBV27
CASSPPGTGAPDEQFF TGTGCCAGCAGCCCCCCCGGGACAGGGGCTCCGGATGAGCAGTTCTTC TRBJ2-1 NA TRBD1 TRBV7-3
CASTWTGTGIEPLHF TGCGCCAGCACCTGGACCGGGACCGGAATTGAACCCCTCCACTTT TRBJ1-6 NA NA TRBV5-1
CASSTDYNEQFF TGCGCCAGCAGCACCGACTACAATGAGCAGTTCTTC TRBJ2-1 medium-sized NA TRBV10-2
CASSDRTLYNEQFF TGTGCCAGCAGTGACCGCACACTCTACAATGAGCAGTTCTTC TRBJ2-1 NA NA TRBV6-1
CASSSRAVYLEQYF TGTGCCAGCAGTTCGAGGGCAGTCTACCTCGAGCAGTACTTC TRBJ2-7 once NA TRBV27
CASSQGGYEQYF TGTGCCAGCAGCCAAGGGGGTTACGAGCAGTACTTC TRBJ2-7 NA NA TRBV14
CASSLEYF TGTGCCAGCAGCTTAGAGTATTTT TRBJ2-3 NA NA TRBV7-9
CASSSSTSGGLGEQFF TGTGCCAGCAGTTCCTCTACTAGCGGGGGGCTAGGTGAGCAGTTCTTC TRBJ2-1 NA TRBD2 TRBV6-5
CASSFRGRDEQFF TGTGCCAGTAGCTTCAGGGGTCGGGATGAGCAGTTCTTC TRBJ2-1 NA NA TRBV19
CSVDIAGDTGELFF TGCAGCGTTGATATAGCGGGGGACACCGGGGAGCTGTTTTTT TRBJ2-2 NA TRBD2 TRBV29-1
CASSLVVGFTEAFF TGTGCCAGCAGCTTAGTGGTAGGATTCACTGAAGCTTTCTTT TRBJ1-1 NA NA TRBV7-9
CASTNGPYTDTQYF TGTGCCAGCACCAACGGGCCTTACACAGATACGCAGTATTTT TRBJ2-3 NA NA TRBV6-5
CASSLMGQRGQPQHF TGCGCCAGCAGCTTGATGGGACAGAGGGGTCAGCCCCAGCATTTT TRBJ1-5 NA TRBD1 TRBV5-1
CASSGQGYNSPLHF TGTGCCAGCAGTGGACAGGGGTATAATTCACCCCTCCACTTT TRBJ1-6 NA TRBD1 TRBV6-1
CASRSGLNTEAFF TGTGCCAGCAGGTCCGGACTGAACACTGAGGCTTTCTTT TRBJ1-1 NA NA TRBV27
CASSPGQLNALGSGNTIYF TGTGCCAGCTCACCGGGACAGCTCAATGCACTGGGCTCTGGAAACACCATATATTTT TRBJ1-3 NA TRBD1 TRBV18
CASSLGQGVYEQYF TGTGCCAGCAGCTTGGGACAGGGGGTTTACGAGCAGTACTTC TRBJ2-7 NA TRBD1 TRBV7-8
CAWSVPQGATEAFF TGTGCCTGGAGTGTACCACAGGGGGCGACTGAAGCTTTCTTT TRBJ1-1 NA TRBD1 TRBV30
CASSRTGDEQFF TGTGCCAGCAGCCGAACAGGGGATGAGCAGTTCTTC TRBJ2-1 NA TRBD1 TRBV6-1
CASSKWGGPYNEQFF TGTGCCAGCAGCAAATGGGGGGGGCCCTACAATGAGCAGTTCTTC TRBJ2-1 NA NA TRBV21-1
CASSPRTDKNYEQYF TGTGCCAGCAGCCCCCGGACAGACAAAAACTACGAGCAGTACTTC TRBJ2-7 NA NA TRBV7-8
CASSPDRANSPLHF TGTGCCAGCTCACCGGACAGGGCTAATTCACCCCTCCACTTT TRBJ1-6 NA TRBD1 TRBV18
CASSPRAGLVRDEQYF TGTGCCAGCAGCCCCCGGGCGGGTTTGGTTCGGGACGAGCAGTACTTC TRBJ2-7 NA NA TRBV5-6
CASSVSISGNTIYF TGTGCCAGCAGCGTATCAATCTCTGGAAACACCATATATTTT TRBJ1-3 NA NA TRBV9
CASSQVFLNTEAFF TGCGCCAGCAGCCAAGTATTTTTGAACACTGAAGCTTTCTTT TRBJ1-1 NA NA TRBV4-1
CASSSPVGGYGYTF TGTGCCAGCAGCTCCCCGGTTGGGGGGTATGGCTACACCTTC TRBJ1-2 few NA TRBV11-2
CATSGIGQGAIYSNQPQHF TGTGCCACCAGCGGGATTGGACAGGGGGCAATCTATAGCAATCAGCCCCAGCATTTT TRBJ1-5 NA TRBD1 TRBV15
CAWSVLHHPGNTIYF TGTGCCTGGAGTGTACTCCACCACCCTGGAAACACCATATATTTT TRBJ1-3 NA NA TRBV30
CASSPPGAGVELNEQFF TGTGCCAGCTCACCACCTGGAGCCGGAGTGGAGCTCAATGAGCAGTTCTTC TRBJ2-1 NA NA TRBV18
CASSFADRARNTIYF TGTGCCAGCAGCTTTGCTGACAGGGCAAGAAACACCATATATTTT TRBJ1-3 NA TRBD1 TRBV7-9